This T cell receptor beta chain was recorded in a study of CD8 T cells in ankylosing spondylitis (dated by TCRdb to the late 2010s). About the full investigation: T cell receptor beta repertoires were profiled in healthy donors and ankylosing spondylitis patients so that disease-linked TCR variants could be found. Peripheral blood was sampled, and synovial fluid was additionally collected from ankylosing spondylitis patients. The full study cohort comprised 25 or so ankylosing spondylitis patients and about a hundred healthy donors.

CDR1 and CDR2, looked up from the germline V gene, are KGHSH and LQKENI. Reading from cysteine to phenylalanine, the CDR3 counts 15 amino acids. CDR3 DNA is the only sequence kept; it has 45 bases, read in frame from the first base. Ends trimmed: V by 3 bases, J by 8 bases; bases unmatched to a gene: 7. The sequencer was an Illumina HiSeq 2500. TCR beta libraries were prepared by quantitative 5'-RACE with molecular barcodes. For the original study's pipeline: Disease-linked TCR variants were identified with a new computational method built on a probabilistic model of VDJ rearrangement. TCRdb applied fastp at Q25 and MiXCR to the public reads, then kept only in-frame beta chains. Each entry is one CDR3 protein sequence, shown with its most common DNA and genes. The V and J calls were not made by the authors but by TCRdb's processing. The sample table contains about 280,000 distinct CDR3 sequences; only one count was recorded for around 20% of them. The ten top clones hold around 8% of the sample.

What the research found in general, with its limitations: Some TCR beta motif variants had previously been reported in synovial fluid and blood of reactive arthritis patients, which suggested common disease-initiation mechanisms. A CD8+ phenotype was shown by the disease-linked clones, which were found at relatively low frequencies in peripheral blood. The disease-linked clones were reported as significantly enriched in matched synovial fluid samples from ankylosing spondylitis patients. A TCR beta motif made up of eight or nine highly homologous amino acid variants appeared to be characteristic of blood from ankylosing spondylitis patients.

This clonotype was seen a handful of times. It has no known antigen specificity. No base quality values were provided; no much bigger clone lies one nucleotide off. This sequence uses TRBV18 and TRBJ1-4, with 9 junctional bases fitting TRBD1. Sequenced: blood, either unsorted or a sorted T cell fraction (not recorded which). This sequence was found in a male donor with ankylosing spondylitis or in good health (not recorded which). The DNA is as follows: TGTGCCAGCTCACCCGGGACAGGGCTAAGAGAAAAACTGTTTTTT. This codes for CASSPGTGLREKLFF.